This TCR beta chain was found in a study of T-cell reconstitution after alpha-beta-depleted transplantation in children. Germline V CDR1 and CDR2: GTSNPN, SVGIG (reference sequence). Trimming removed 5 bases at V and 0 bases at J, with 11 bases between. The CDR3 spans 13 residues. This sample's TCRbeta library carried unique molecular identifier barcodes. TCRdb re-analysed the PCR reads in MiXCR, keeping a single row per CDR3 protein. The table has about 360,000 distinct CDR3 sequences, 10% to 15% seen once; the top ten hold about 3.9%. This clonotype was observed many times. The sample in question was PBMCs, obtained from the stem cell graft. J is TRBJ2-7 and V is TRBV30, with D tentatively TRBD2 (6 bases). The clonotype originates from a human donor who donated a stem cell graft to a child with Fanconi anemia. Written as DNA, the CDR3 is TGTGCCTGGGGGACTGGTAGCTCCTACGAGCAGTACTTC. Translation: CAWGTGSSYEQYF.